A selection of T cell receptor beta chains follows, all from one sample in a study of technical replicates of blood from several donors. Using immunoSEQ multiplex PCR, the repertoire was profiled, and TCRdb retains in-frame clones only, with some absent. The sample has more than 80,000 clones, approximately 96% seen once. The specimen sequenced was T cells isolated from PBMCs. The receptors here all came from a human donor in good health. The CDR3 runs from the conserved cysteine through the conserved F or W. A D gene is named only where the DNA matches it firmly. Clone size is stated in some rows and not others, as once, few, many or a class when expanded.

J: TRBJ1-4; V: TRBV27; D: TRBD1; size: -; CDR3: CASSRSGTGYEKLFF; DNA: TGTGCCAGCAGTCGATCCGGGACAGGGTATGAAAAACTGTTTTTT
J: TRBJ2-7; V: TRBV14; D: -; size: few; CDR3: CASSQVGGRHEQYF; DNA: TGTGCCAGCAGCCAAGTGGGGGGACGGCACGAGCAGTACTTC
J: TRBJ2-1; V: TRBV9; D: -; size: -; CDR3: CASSVGGLNEQFF; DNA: TGTGCCAGCAGCGTAGGTGGGCTAAATGAGCAGTTCTTC
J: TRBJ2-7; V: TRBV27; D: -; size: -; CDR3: CASSFKGLLRYEQYF; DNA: TGTGCCAGCAGTTTCAAGGGACTCCTTCGGTACGAGCAGTACTTC
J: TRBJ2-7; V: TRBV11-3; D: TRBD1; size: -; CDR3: CASSARSGTGSSYEQYF; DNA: TGTGCCAGCAGCGCCAGAAGCGGGACAGGGAGTTCCTACGAGCAGTACTTC
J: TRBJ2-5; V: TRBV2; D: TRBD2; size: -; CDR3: CASSEAERGRSQETQYF; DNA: TGTGCCAGCAGTGAAGCGGAGCGGGGTCGGTCCCAAGAGACCCAGTACTTC
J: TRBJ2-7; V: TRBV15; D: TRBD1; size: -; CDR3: CATSSNRDRGAYEQYF; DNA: TGTGCCACCAGCAGTAACCGGGACAGGGGGGCGTACGAGCAGTACTTC
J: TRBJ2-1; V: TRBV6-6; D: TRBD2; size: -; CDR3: CASSRAWGGSNEQFF; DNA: TGTGCCAGCAGTCGGGCCTGGGGGGGTTCCAATGAGCAGTTCTTC
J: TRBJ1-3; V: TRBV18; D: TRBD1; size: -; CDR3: CASSPPQGATGNTIYF; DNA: TGTGCCAGCTCACCACCTCAGGGGGCCACAGGAAACACCATATATTTT
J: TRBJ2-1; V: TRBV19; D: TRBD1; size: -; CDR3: CASSTPGTARHTNEQFF; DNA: TGTGCCAGTAGTACCCCCGGGACAGCACGGCACACGAATGAGCAGTTCTTC
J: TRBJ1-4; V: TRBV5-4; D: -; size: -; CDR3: CASSAGGARANEKLFF; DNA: TGTGCCAGCAGCGCGGGCGGGGCGCGCGCTAATGAAAAACTGTTTTTT
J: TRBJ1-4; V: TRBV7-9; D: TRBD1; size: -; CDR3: CASSLERQGAEKLFF; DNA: TGTGCCAGCAGCTTAGAGCGACAGGGGGCAGAAAAACTGTTTTTT
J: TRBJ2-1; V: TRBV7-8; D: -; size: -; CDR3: CASSLTVRAGYEQFF; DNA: TGTGCCAGCAGCTTAACCGTGAGGGCTGGGTATGAGCAGTTCTTC
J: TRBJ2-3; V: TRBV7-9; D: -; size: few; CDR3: CASSLQTSTDTQYF; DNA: TGTGCCAGCAGCTTACAGACAAGCACAGATACGCAGTATTTT
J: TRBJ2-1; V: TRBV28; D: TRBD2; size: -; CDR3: CASRTSGRAVEQFF; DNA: TGTGCCAGCAGGACTAGCGGGAGGGCCGTTGAGCAGTTCTTC
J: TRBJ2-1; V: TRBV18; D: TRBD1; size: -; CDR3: CASSPSGQGAHNEQFF; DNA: TGTGCCAGCTCCCCTTCCGGACAGGGGGCACACAATGAGCAGTTCTTC
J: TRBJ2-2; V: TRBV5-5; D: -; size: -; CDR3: CASSLVAWRVVRYSGELFF; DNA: TGTGCCAGCAGCTTGGTAGCTTGGAGGGTGGTGAGGTATTCCGGGGAGCTGTTTTTT
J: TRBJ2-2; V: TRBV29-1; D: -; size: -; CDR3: CSGVVQGRTGELFF; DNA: TGCAGCGGCGTCGTACAGGGACGCACCGGGGAGCTGTTTTTT
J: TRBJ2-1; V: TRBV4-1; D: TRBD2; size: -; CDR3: CASSQKGLAGHNEQFF; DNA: TGCGCCAGCAGCCAAAAGGGACTAGCGGGTCACAATGAGCAGTTCTTC
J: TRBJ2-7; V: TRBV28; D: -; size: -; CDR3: CASSLSGKGVSYEQYF; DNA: TGTGCCAGCAGTTTATCGGGCAAAGGGGTCTCCTACGAGCAGTACTTC
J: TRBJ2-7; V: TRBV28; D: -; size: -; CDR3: CATKGVGADSYEQYF; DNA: TGTGCCACTAAAGGAGTGGGAGCTGACTCCTACGAGCAGTACTTC
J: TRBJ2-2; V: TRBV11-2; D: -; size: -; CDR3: CASSLKGRQSTSGGELFF; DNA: TGTGCCAGCAGCTTAAAGGGGAGGCAATCGACCAGTGGCGGGGAGCTGTTTTTT
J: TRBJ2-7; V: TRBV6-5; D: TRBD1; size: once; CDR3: CASSYSTTGVQYEQYF; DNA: TGTGCCAGCAGTTACTCGACGACAGGGGTACAGTATGAGCAGTACTTC
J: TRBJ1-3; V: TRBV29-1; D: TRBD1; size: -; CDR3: CSVGVGTGRNTIYF; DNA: TGCAGCGTTGGCGTGGGGACAGGCCGGAACACCATATATTTT
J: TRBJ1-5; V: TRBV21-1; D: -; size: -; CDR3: CASSRALPGTNSNQPQHF; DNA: TGTGCCAGCAGCAGGGCCTTACCCGGGACAAATAGCAATCAGCCCCAGCATTTT
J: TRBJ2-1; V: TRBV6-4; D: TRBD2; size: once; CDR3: CASSDLRGGSYNEQFF; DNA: TGTGCCAGCAGTGATTTGCGGGGGGGCTCCTACAATGAGCAGTTCTTC
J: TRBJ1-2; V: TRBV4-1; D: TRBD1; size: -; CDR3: CASGQGGFHYGYTF; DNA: TGCGCCAGCGGACAGGGGGGTTTCCACTATGGCTACACCTTC
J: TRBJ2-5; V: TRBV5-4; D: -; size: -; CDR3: CASSFSGGSEETQYF; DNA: TGTGCCAGCAGCTTTTCAGGGGGGTCAGAAGAGACCCAGTACTTC
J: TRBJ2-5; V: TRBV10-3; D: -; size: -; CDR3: CAISERGAQETQYF; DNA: TGTGCCATCAGTGAGCGGGGGGCCCAAGAGACCCAGTACTTC
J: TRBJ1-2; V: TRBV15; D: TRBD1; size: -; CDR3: CATSRSGTGGRGYTF; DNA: TGTGCCACCAGCAGATCGGGGACAGGGGGCAGAGGCTACACCTTC
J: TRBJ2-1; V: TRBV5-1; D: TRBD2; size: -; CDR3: CASSLGTSRNEQFF; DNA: TGCGCCAGCAGCTTGGGGACTAGCCGCAATGAGCAGTTCTTC
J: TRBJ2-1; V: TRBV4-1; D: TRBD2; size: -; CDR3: CASSPSSGGRSREQFF; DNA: TGCGCCAGCAGCCCGTCTAGCGGGGGACGGTCGCGTGAGCAGTTCTTC
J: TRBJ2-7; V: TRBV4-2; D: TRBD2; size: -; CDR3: CASSRTGTSGSYEQYF; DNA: TGTGCCAGCAGCCGAACCGGGACTAGCGGCTCCTACGAGCAGTACTTC
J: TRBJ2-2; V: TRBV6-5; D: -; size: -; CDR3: CASRVTGGGTGELFF; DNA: TGTGCCAGCAGAGTAACAGGGGGAGGGACCGGGGAGCTGTTTTTT
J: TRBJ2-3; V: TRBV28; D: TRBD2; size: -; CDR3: CASSSPTVAGAGFTDTQYF; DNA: TGTGCCAGCAGTTCACCGACCGTAGCGGGAGCGGGGTTCACAGATACGCAGTATTTT
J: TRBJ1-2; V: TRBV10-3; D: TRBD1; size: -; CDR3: CAIRDRGQTIYGYTF; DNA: TGTGCCATAAGAGACCGGGGACAGACTATCTATGGCTACACCTTC
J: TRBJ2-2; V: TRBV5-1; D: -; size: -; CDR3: CASSFSQGGTGELFF; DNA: TGCGCCAGCAGCTTCAGCCAGGGTGGAACCGGGGAGCTGTTTTTT
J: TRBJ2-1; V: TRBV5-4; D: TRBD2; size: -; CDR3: CASSLTSGNNEQFF; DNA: TGTGCCAGCAGCTTGACTAGCGGGAACAATGAGCAGTTCTTC
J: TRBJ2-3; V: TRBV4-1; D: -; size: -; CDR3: CASSQGRGQSTDTQYF; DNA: TGCGCCAGCAGCCAAGGGAGGGGACAGAGCACAGATACGCAGTATTTT
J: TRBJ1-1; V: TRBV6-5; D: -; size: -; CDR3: CASSYTTNTEAFF; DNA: TGTGCCAGCAGTTACACCACAAACACTGAAGCTTTCTTT
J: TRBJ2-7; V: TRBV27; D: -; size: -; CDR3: CASSLRTEFYEQYF; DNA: TGTGCCAGCAGTTTAAGGACAGAGTTCTACGAGCAGTACTTC
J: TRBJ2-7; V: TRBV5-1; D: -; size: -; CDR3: CASSTNAAYEQYF; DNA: TGCGCCAGCAGCACGAACGCGGCCTACGAGCAGTACTTC
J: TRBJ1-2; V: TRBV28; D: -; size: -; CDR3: CASSLSQGGYTF; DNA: TGTGCCAGCAGTTTAAGCCAGGGCGGCTACACCTTC
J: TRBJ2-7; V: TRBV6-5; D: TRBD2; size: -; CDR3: CASSRPAGAYEQYF; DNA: TGTGCCAGCAGCCGCCCTGCGGGGGCCTACGAGCAGTACTTC